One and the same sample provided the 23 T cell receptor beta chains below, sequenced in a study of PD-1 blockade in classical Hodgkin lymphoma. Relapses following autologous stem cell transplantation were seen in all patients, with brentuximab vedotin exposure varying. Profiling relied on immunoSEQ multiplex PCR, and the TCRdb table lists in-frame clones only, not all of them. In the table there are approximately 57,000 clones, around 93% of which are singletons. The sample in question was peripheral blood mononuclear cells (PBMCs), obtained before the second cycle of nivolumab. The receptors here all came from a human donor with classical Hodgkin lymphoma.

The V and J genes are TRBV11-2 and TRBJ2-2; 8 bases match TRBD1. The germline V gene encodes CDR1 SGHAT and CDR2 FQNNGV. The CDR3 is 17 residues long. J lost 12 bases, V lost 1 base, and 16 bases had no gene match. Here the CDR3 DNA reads TGTGCCAGCAGCTTAGCAGTAGGACAGGGTCCGTCTGGGAAGCTGTTTTTT. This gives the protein CASSLAVGQGPSGKLFF. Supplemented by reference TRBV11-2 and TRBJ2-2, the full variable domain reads EAGVAQSPRYKIIEKRQSVAFWCNPISGHATLYWYQQILGQGPKLLIQFQNNGVVDDSQLPKDRFSAERLKGVDSTLKIQPAKLEDSAVYLCASSLAVGQGPSGKLFFGEGSRLTVL.

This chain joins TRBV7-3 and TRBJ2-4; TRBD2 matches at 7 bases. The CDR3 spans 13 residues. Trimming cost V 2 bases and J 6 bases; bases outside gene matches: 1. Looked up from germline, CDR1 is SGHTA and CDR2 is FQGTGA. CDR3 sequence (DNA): TGTGCCAGCAGCTTAGGCGGGAGAAACATTCAGTACTTC. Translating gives CASSLGGRNIQYF.

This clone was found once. The CDR3 region has the DNA TGTGCCAGCAACGCCCGGCAGGCTTATCATTTT. Protein: CASNARQAYHF. The chain links TRBV5-8 to TRBJ1-5; no definite D call. The CDR3 runs 11 residues. Germline assignment: CDR1 SGHTS and CDR2 YDEGEE. Trimming removed 6 bases at V and 16 bases at J, with 17 bases between.

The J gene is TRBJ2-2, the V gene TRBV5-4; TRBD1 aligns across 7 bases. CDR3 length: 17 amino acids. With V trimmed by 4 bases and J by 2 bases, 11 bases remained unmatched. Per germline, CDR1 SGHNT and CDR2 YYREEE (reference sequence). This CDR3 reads CASSPTLTGRNTGELFF. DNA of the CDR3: TGTGCCAGCAGCCCAACCCTGACAGGGAGAAACACCGGGGAGCTGTTTTTT.

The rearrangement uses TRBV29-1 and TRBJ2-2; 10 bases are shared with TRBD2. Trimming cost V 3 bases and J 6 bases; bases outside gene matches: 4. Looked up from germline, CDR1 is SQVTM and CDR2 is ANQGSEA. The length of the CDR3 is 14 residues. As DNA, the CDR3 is TGCAGCGTTGACCCTAGCGGGAGTTCCGGGGAGCTGTTTTTT. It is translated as CSVDPSGSSGELFF.

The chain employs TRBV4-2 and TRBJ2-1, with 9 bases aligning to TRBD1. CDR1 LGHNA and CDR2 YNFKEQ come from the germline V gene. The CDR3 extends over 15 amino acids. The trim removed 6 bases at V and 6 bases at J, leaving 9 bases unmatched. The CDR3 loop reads CASREGQGPTNEQFF. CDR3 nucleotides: TGTGCCAGCAGGGAGGGACAGGGTCCCACCAATGAGCAGTTCTTC.

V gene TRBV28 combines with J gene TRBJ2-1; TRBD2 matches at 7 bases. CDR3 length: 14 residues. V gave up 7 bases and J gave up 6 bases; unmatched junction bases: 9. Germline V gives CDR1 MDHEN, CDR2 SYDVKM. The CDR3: CASTHSGLGNEQFF. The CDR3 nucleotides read TGTGCCAGCACCCATAGCGGGTTAGGCAATGAGCAGTTCTTC.

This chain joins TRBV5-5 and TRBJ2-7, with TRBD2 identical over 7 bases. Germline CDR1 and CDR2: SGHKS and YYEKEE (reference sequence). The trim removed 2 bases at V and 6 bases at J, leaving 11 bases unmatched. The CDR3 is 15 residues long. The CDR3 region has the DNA TGTGCCAGCAGCTTAGTAGGACTAGAAGCGGTCGAGCAGTACTTC. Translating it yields CASSLVGLEAVEQYF.

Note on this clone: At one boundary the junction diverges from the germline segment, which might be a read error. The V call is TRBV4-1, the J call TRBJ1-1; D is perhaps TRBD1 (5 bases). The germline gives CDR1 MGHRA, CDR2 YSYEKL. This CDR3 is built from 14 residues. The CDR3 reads CASSQGQGSTEAFF. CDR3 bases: TGCGCCAGCAGTCAAGGTCAGGGATCAACTGAAGCTTTCTTT.

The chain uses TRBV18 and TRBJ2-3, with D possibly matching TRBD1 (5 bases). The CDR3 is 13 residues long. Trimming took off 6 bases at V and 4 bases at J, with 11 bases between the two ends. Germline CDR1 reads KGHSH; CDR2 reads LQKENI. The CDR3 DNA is TGTGCCAGCTCCGACAGCCTAGCAGATACGCAGTATTTT. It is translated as CASSDSLADTQYF.

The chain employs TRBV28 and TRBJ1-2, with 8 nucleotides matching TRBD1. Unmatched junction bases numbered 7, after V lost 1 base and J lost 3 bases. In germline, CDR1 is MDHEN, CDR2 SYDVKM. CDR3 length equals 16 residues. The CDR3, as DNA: TGTGCCAGCAGTTTATTGAAGACAGGGGATGACTATGGCTACACCTTC. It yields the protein CASSLLKTGDDYGYTF.

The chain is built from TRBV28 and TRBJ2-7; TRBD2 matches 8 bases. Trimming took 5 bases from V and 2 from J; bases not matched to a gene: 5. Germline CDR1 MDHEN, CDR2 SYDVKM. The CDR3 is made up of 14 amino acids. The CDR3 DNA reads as TGTGCCAGCAGTACGACTAGCGAGCCCTACGAGCAGTACTTC. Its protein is CASSTTSEPYEQYF.

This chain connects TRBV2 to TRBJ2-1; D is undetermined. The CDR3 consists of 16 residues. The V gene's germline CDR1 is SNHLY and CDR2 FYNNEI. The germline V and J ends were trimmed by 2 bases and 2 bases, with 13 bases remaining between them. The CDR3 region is CASSERAVWTYNEQFF. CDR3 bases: TGTGCCAGCAGTGAACGCGCAGTTTGGACCTACAATGAGCAGTTCTTC.

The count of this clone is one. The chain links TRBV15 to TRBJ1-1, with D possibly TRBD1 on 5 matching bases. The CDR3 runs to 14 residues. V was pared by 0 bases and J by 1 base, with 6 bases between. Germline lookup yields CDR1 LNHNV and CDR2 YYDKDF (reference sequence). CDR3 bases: TGTGCCACCAGCAGAGATAGGGGGAACACTGAAGCTTTCTTT. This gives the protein CATSRDRGNTEAFF.

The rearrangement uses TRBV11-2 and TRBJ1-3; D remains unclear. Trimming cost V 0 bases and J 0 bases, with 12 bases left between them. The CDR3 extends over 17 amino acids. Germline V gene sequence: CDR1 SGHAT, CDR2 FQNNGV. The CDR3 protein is CASSLELLPSSGNTIYF. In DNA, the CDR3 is TGTGCCAGCAGCTTAGAACTACTGCCGAGCTCTGGAAACACCATATATTTT.

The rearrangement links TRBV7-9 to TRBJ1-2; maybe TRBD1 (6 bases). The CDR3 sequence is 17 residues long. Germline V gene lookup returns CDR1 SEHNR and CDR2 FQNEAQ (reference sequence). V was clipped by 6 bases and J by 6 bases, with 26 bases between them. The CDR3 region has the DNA TGTGCCAGCAGGAAAGGGAGCATGATAGACAGGCCAGATGGCTACACCTTC. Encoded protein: CASRKGSMIDRPDGYTF.

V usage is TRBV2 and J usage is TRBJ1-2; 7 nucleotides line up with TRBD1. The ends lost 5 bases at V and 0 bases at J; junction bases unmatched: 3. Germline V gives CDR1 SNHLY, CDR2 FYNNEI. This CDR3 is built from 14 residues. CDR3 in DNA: TGTGCCAGCAGTACAGGGGCCGCTAACTATGGCTACACCTTC. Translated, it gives CASSTGAANYGYTF.

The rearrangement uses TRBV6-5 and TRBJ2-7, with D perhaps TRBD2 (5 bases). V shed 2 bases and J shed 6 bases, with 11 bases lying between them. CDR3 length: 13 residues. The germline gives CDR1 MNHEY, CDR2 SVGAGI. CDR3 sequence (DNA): TGTGCCAGCAGTTACGCCCAGGCGGGCGAGCAGTACTTC. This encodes CASSYAQAGEQYF.

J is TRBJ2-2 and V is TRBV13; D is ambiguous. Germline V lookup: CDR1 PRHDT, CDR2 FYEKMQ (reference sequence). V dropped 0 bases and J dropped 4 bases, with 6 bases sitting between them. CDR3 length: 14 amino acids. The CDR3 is CASSLGATTGELFF. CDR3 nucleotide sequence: TGTGCCAGCAGCTTAGGTGCAACCACCGGGGAGCTGTTTTTT. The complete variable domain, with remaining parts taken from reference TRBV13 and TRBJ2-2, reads AAGVIQSPRHLIKEKRETATLKCYPIPRHDTVYWYQQGPGQDPQFLISFYEKMQSDKGSIPDRFSAQQFSDYHSELNMSSLELGDSALYFCASSLGATTGELFFGEGSRLTVL.

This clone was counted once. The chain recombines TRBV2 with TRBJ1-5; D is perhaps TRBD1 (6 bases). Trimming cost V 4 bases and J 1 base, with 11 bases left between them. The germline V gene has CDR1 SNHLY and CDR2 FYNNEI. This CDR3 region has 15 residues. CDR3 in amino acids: CASSGQARSNQPQHF. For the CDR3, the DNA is TGTGCCAGCAGTGGACAGGCAAGGAGCAATCAGCCCCAGCATTTT. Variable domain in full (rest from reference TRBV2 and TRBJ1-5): EPEVTQTPSHQVTQMGQEVILRCVPISNHLYFYWYRQILGQKVEFLVSFYNNEISEKSEIFDDQFSVERPDGSNFTLKIRSTKLEDSAMYFCASSGQARSNQPQHFGDGTRLSIL.

CDR3 protein: CAISEGRADQPQHF. The DNA of the CDR3 is TGTGCCATCAGTGAGGGTAGGGCCGATCAGCCCCAGCATTTT. The chain joins TRBV10-3 to TRBJ1-5; D remains ambiguous. V lost 2 bases, J lost 5 bases, and 10 bases lay in between. The CDR3 length is 14 residues. Germline assignment: CDR1 ENHRY and CDR2 SYGVKD.

The CDR3 DNA reads TGTGCCAGCAGTGGTTCAGCTCAAGGGCCCCAGCATTTT. Amino acids: CASSGSAQGPQHF. The chain joins TRBV2 to TRBJ1-5; no clear D. Germline V gene sequence: CDR1 SNHLY, CDR2 FYNNEI. Between the trimmed V and J ends, which lost 4 bases and 9 bases, there was a span of 13 bases. The CDR3 length is 13 residues. Complete variable domain (other parts from reference TRBV2 and TRBJ1-5): EPEVTQTPSHQVTQMGQEVILRCVPISNHLYFYWYRQILGQKVEFLVSFYNNEISEKSEIFDDQFSVERPDGSNFTLKIRSTKLEDSAMYFCASSGSAQGPQHFGDGTRLSIL.

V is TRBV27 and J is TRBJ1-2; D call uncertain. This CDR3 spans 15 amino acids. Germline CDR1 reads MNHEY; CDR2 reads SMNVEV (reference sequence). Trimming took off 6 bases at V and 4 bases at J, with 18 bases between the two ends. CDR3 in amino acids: CASSDRRGGGYGYTF. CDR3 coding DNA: TGTGCCAGCAGCGACCGTCGGGGAGGAGGCTATGGCTACACCTTC.